What follows describes a single T cell receptor beta chain. The CDR3 consists of 19 residues. CDR1 MNHEY and CDR2 SMNVEV come from the germline V gene (reference sequence). Trimming took 3 bases from V and 0 from J, leaving 24 bases between them. These data originate in a study of shared T cell receptors in the human thymus. Repertoires were generated with immunoSEQ multiplex PCR, while TCRdb's copy carries only in-frame clones and drops some. The sample lists about 660,000 clones, around 87% occurring once. These data also featured in a second study, about human thymus T cells.

Sequencing was performed on thymocytes. V usage is TRBV27 and J usage is TRBJ2-7; the D gene is possibly TRBD1 (6 bases). This sequence was found in a boy under two years old with a congenital heart defect. The CDR3 protein is CASSFRWGTQGHSSYEQYF. The CDR3 coding sequence is TGTGCCAGCAGTTTCCGGTGGGGGACGCAGGGGCACAGCTCCTACGAGCAGTACTTC.